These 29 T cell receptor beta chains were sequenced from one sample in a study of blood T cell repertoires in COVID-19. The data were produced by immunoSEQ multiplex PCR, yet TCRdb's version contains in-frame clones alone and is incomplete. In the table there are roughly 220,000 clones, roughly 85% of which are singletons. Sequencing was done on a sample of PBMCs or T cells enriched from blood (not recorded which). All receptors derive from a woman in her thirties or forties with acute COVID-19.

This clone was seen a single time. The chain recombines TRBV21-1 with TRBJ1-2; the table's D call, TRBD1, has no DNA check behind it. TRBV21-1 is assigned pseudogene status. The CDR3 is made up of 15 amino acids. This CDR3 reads CASSKGGTVSYGYTF. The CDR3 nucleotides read TGTGCCAGCAGCAAAGGGGGGACAGTATCCTATGGCTACACCTTC.

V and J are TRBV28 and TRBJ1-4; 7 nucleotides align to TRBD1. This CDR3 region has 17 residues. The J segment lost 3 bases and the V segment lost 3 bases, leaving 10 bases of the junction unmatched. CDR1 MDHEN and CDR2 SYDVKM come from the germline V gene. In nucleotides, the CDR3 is TGTGCCAGCAGTTTCCCCGGGACAGTTGAATCTAATGAAAAACTGTTTTTT. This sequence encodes CASSFPGTVESNEKLFF.

The CDR3 DNA is TGTGCCAGCAGCGGAGGCGGACAGAAGCAGTTCTTC. Translated: CASSGGGQKQFF. J is TRBJ2-1 and V is TRBV14; TRBD1 might be the D (6 bases). The CDR3 is made up of 12 amino acids. Germline values: CDR1 SGHDN, CDR2 FVKESK. The V and J ends lost 5 bases and 11 bases respectively, with 13 bases between them.

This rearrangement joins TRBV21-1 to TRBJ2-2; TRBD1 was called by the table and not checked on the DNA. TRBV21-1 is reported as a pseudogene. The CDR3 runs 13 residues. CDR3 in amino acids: CASGPGGTGELFF. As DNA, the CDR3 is TGTGCCAGCGGGCCAGGGGGGACCGGGGAGCTGTTTTTT.

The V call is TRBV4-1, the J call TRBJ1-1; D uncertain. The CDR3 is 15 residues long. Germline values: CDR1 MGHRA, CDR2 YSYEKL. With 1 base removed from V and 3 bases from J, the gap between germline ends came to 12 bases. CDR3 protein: CASSQGEVEDTEAFF. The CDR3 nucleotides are TGCGCCAGCAGCCAAGGAGAGGTGGAGGACACTGAAGCTTTCTTT.

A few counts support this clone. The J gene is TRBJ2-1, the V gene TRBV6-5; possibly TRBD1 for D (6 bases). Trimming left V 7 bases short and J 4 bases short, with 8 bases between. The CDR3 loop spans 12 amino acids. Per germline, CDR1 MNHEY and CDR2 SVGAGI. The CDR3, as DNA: TGTGCCAGCACAACAGGGTACAATGAGCAGTTCTTC. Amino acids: CASTTGYNEQFF.

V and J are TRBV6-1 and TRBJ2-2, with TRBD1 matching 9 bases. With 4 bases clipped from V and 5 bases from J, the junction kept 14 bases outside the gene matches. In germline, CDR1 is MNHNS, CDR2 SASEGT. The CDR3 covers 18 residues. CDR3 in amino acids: CASSALPVGTGFTGELFF. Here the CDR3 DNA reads TGTGCCAGCAGTGCCCTCCCGGTGGGGACAGGGTTTACCGGGGAGCTGTTTTTT.

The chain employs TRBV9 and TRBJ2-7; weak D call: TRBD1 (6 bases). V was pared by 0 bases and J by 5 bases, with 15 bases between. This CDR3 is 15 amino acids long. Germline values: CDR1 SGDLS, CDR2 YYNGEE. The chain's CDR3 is CASSVETGLQDEQYF. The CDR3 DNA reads TGTGCCAGCAGCGTAGAAACAGGGCTTCAAGACGAGCAGTACTTC. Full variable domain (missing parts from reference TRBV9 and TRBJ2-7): DSGVTQTPKHLITATGQRVTLRCSPRSGDLSVYWYQQSLDQGLQFLIQYYNGEERAKGNILERFSAQQFPDLHSELNLSSLELGDSALYFCASSVETGLQDEQYFGPGTRLTVT.

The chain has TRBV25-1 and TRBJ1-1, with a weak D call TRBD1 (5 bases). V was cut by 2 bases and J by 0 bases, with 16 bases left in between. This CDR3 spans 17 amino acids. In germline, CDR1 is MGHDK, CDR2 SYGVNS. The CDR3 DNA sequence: TGTGCCAGCAGTGAACGGGTTAGACAGTTTATGAACACTGAAGCTTTCTTT. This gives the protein CASSERVRQFMNTEAFF.

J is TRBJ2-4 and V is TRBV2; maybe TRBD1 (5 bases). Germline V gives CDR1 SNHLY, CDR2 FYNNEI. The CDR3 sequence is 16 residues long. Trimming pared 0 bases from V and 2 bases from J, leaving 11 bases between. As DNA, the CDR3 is TGTGCCAGCAGTGAAGCGCTTGACAGAACCAAAAACATTCAGTACTTC. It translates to CASSEALDRTKNIQYF. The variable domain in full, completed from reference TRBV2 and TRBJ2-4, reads EPEVTQTPSHQVTQMGQEVILRCVPISNHLYFYWYRQILGQKVEFLVSFYNNEISEKSEIFDDQFSVERPDGSNFTLKIRSTKLEDSAMYFCASSEALDRTKNIQYFGAGTRLSVL.

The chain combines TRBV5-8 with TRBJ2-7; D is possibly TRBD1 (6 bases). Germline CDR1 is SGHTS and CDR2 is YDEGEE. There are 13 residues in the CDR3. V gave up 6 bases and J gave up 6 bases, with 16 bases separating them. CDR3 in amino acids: CASIVLRGGEQYV. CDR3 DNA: TGTGCCAGCATTGTTCTCAGAGGGGGCGAGCAGTACGTC.

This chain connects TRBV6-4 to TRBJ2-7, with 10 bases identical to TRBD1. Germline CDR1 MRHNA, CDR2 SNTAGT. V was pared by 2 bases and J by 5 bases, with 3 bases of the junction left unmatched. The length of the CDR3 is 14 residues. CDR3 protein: CASSDGTGAHEQYF. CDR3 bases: TGTGCCAGCAGTGACGGGACAGGGGCTCACGAGCAGTACTTC.

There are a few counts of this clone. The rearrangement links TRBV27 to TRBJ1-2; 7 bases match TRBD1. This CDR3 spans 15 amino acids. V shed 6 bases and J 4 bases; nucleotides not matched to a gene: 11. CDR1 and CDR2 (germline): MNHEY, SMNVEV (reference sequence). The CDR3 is CASSSGGTAFYGYTF. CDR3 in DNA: TGTGCCAGCAGCTCGGGAGGGACAGCCTTCTATGGCTACACCTTC.

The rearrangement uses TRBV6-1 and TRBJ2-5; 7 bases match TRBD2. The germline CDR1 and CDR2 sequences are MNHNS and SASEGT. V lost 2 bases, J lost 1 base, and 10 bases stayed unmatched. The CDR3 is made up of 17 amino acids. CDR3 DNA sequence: TGTGCCAGCAGTGAAAATATGGCGGGGGTGGGCCAAGAGACCCAGTACTTC. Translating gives CASSENMAGVGQETQYF.

The CDR3 DNA reads TGCGCCAGCAGACCCGGGACAGGGGATGAAGCTTTCTTT. Encoded protein: CASRPGTGDEAFF. This sequence joins TRBV5-1 and TRBJ1-1, with 10 bases matching TRBD1. Germline V lookup: CDR1 SGHRS, CDR2 YFSETQ. CDR3 size: 13 residues. V dropped 5 bases and J dropped 7; count of bases not matched to a gene: 5.

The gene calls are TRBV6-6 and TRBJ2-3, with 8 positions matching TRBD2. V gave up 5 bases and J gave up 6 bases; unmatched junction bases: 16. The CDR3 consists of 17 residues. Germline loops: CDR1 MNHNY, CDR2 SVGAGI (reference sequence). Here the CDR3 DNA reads TGTGCCAGCAGTCACCCCTCTGGTAGCGGGGTCGGGGATACGCAGTATTTT. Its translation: CASSHPSGSGVGDTQYF.

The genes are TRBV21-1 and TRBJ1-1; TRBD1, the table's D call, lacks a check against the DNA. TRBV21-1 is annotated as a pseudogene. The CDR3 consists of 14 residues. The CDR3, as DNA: TGTGCCAGCAGCTGTGCAGGGCATGACACTGAAGCTTTCTTT. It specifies CASSCAGHDTEAFF.

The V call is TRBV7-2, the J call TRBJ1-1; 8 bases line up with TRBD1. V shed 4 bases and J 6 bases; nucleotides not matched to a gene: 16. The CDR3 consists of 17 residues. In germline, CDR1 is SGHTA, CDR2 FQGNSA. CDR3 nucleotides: TGTGCCAGCAGCTCCACGGACAGGGCGTTTCGTACGTCTGAAGCTTTCTTT. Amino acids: CASSSTDRAFRTSEAFF. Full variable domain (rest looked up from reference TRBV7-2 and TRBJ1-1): GAGVSQSPSNKVTEKGKDVELRCDPISGHTALYWYRQSLGQGLEFLIYFQGNSAPDKSGLPSDRFSAERTGGSVSTLTIQRTQQEDSAVYLCASSSTDRAFRTSEAFFGQGTRLTVV.

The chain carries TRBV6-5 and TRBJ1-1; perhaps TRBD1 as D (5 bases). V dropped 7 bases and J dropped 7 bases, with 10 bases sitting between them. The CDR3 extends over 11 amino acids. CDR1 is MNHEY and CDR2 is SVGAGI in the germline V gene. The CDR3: CASIRQFEAFF. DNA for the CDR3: TGTGCCAGCATTAGACAGTTTGAAGCTTTCTTT.

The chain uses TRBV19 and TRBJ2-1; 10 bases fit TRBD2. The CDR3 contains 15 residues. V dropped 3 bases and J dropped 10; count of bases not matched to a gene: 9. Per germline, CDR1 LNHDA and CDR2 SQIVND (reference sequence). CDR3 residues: CASSIAAGGPKEQFF. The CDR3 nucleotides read TGTGCCAGTAGTATCGCAGCGGGGGGGCCAAAGGAGCAGTTCTTC.

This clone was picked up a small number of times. The CDR3 region has the DNA TGTGCCAGCAGCCCGGCGGTGGGGCGAGACAATGAGCAGTTCTTC. Its translation: CASSPAVGRDNEQFF. This chain links TRBV5-8 with TRBJ2-1; a possible D gene is TRBD1 (5 bases). Trimming cost V 4 bases and J 5 bases, with 16 bases left between them. CDR1 is SGHTS and CDR2 is YDEGEE in the germline V gene. CDR3 length: 15 amino acids.

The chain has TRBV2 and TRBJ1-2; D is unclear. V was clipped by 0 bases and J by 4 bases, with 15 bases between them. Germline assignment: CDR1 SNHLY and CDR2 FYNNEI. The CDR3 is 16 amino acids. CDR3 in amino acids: CASSEALQVTVYGYTF. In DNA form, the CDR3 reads TGTGCCAGCAGTGAAGCGCTTCAGGTCACCGTCTATGGCTACACCTTC.

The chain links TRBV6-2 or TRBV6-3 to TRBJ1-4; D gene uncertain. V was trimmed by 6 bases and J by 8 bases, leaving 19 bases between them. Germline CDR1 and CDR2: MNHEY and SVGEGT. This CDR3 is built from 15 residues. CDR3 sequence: CASSLEGGIGEKLFF. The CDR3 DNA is TGTGCCAGCAGCCTCGAGGGAGGGATCGGCGAAAAACTGTTTTTT.

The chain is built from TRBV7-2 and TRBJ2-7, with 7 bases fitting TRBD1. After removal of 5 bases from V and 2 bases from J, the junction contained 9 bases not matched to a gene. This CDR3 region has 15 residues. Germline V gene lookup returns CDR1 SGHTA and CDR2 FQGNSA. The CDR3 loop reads CASSPQTQGAYEQYF. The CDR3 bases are TGTGCCAGCAGCCCCCAGACCCAGGGGGCCTACGAGCAGTACTTC.

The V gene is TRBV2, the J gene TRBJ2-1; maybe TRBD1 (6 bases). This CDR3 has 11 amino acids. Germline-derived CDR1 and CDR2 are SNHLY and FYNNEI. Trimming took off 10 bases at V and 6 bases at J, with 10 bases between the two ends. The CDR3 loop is CATGQSNEQFF. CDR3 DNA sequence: TGTGCCACCGGACAGAGCAATGAGCAGTTCTTC.

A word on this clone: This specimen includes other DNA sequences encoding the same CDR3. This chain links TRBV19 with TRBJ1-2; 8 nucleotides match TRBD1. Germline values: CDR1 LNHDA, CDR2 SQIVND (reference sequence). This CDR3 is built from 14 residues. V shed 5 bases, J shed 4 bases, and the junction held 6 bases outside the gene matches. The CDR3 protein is CASSPRGQGYGYTF. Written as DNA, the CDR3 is TGTGCCAGTAGTCCACGAGGACAGGGCTATGGCTACACCTTC.

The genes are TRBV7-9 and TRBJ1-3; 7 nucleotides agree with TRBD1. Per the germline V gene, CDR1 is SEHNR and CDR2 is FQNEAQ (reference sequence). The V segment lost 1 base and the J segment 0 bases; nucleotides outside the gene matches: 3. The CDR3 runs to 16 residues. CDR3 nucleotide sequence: TGTGCCAGCAGCTTAGGGGCAGGGGGCTCTGGAAACACCATATATTTT. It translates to CASSLGAGGSGNTIYF.

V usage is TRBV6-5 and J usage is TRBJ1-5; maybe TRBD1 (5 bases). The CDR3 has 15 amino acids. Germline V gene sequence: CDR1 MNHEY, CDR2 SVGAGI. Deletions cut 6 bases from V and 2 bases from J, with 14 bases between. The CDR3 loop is CASRKGPGGNQPQHF. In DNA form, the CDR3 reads TGTGCCAGCAGGAAAGGCCCGGGGGGCAATCAGCCCCAGCATTTT.

The CDR3 here is CASSQQTGSPNQPQHF. In nucleotides, the CDR3 is TGTGCCAGCAGCCAACAGACAGGGAGTCCAAATCAGCCCCAGCATTTT. This chain joins TRBV3-1 (or the pseudogene TRBV3-2) and TRBJ1-5, with 7 bases fitting TRBD1. Germline values: CDR1 LGHDT, CDR2 YNNKEL (reference sequence). This CDR3 comprises 16 residues. With 2 bases clipped from V and 4 bases from J, the junction kept 8 bases outside the gene matches.